This TCR beta chain was documented in a study of blood T cell repertoires in COVID-19. The data were produced by immunoSEQ multiplex PCR, yet TCRdb's version contains in-frame clones alone and is incomplete. The data contain hundreds of thousands of clones, 88% of them singletons. Sequenced: peripheral blood. This receptor was taken from a man aged 35 to 55 with acute or convalescent COVID-19.

The DNA for the CDR3 is TGTGCCAGCAGCTTAAACTCTGCCCGCACGCTCTACGAGCAGTACTTC. Protein product: CASSLNSARTLYEQYF. V and J are TRBV7-8 and TRBJ2-7; D not resolved. With 2 bases removed from V and 3 bases from J, the gap between germline ends came to 17 bases. The V gene's germline CDR1 is SGHVS and CDR2 FQNEAQ. The length of the CDR3 is 16 residues.